These 22 T cell receptor beta chains originate from one sample sequenced in a study of human T cells and chemical hapten exposure. TCRdb redid the calling of the RACE reads with MiXCR, one entry per CDR3 protein. This sample has roughly 180,000 distinct CDR3 sequences, with approximately 20% found just once. The time point here: patch test 1, 2 weeks after DPC sensitization. Treatment of the sample: therapeutic diphenylcyclopropenone sensitization with weekly scalp DPC. The sample was whole blood, taken in connection with sensitization to the hapten diphenylcyclopropenone (DPC). The receptors were gathered from a woman between 45 and 60 years old with alopecia areata. Some clones in this sample may be carry-over from other donors' samples.

This clonotype was seen a few times. V is TRBV10-3 and J is TRBJ2-3, with no clear D. In germline, CDR1 is ENHRY, CDR2 SYGVKD. V lost 6 bases and J 1 base, leaving 11 bases between the germline ends. The CDR3 is made up of 14 amino acids. The CDR3 here is CAIRPDWGTDTQYF. CDR3 DNA sequence: TGTGCCATCAGGCCCGACTGGGGCACAGATACGCAGTATTTT.

The chain is built from TRBV2 and TRBJ1-5; 7 bases agree with TRBD1. This CDR3 region has 15 residues. CDR1 SNHLY and CDR2 FYNNEI come from the germline V gene. V dropped 7 bases and J dropped 0; count of bases not matched to a gene: 6. CDR3 sequence: CASTPGQHSNQPQHF. The CDR3 coding sequence is TGTGCCAGCACCCCGGGACAGCATAGCAATCAGCCCCAGCATTTT.

V and J are TRBV20-1 and TRBJ1-1, with D unresolved. V lost 5 bases, J lost 1 base, and 8 bases lay in between. There are 12 residues in the CDR3. Germline V gene lookup returns CDR1 DFQATT and CDR2 SNEGSKA (reference sequence). DNA of the CDR3: TGCAGTGCTTTTTATCCGAACACTGAAGCTTTCTTT. Translating it yields CSAFYPNTEAFF.

This clonotype turned up a few times. The chain uses TRBV10-3 and TRBJ2-1; D gene uncertain. The CDR3 has 15 amino acids. CDR1 is ENHRY, CDR2 SYGVKD, per germline. V lost 0 bases and J 1 base, leaving 7 bases between the germline ends. CDR3 residues: CAISESVASYNEQFF. The CDR3 DNA reads as TGTGCCATCAGTGAGTCTGTAGCTTCCTACAATGAGCAGTTCTTC.

The chain is built from TRBV29-1 and TRBJ2-1; D might be TRBD1 or TRBD2, each matching 5 bases. The CDR3 totals 14 residues. Germline V CDR1 and CDR2: SQVTM, ANQGSEA. Trimming left V 1 base short and J 1 base short, with 8 bases between. The CDR3 is CSVEGGLSYNEQFF. The CDR3 DNA is TGCAGCGTTGAAGGGGGGTTATCCTACAATGAGCAGTTCTTC.

This clonotype was picked up a small number of times. A read error may produce the germline difference seen at one junction end. This rearrangement joins TRBV7-7 to TRBJ2-2, with 9 bases fitting TRBD2. Germline CDR1 and CDR2: SSHAT and FNYEAQ (reference sequence). CDR3 length equals 16 residues. The CDR3 DNA follows: TGTGCTAGCAGCCCCTTACTAGCGGGTGCAGGCGGGGAGCTGTTTTTT. Amino acids: CASSPLLAGAGGELFF.

The chain combines TRBV24-1 with TRBJ1-2; D gene ambiguous. CDR3 length: 13 amino acids. Germline loops: CDR1 KGHDR, CDR2 SFDVKD. Deletions cut 4 bases from V and 6 bases from J, with 11 bases between. CDR3 in DNA: TGTGCCACCAGTGAGAGTCGGATGGATGGCTACACCTTC. Amino acids: CATSESRMDGYTF.

The genes are TRBV6-5 and TRBJ2-6, with 7 positions matching TRBD1. The V gene end was trimmed by 6 bases and the J gene end by 4 bases; junction bases not matched to a gene: 6. The CDR3 length is 15 residues. Germline V gene data show CDR1 as MNHEY and CDR2 as SVGAGI. CDR3 in DNA: TGTGCCAGCAGCTTGACAGGGCCCGGGGCCAACGTCCTGACTTTC. As protein: CASSLTGPGANVLTF.

This clonotype was recorded many times. In DNA form, the CDR3 reads TGTGCCAGCAGCTTGTATCGGGGGGCTCAGTTCTTC. Residues: CASSLYRGAQFF. The rearrangement uses TRBV5-5 and TRBJ2-1, with D possibly TRBD2 on 7 matching bases. This CDR3 has 12 amino acids. Deletions cut 1 base from V and 13 bases from J, with 12 bases between. Per germline, CDR1 SGHKS and CDR2 YYEKEE (reference sequence).

A few counts support this clonotype. CDR3 sequence (DNA): TGTGCCATCAGGGCGGGAGCCACCACAGATACGCAGTATTTT. This translates into CAIRAGATTDTQYF. V and J are TRBV10-3 and TRBJ2-3, with 7 bases aligning to TRBD2. V gave up 6 bases and J gave up 2 bases; unmatched junction bases: 5. CDR3 length: 14 amino acids. Germline lookup yields CDR1 ENHRY and CDR2 SYGVKD.

The chain carries TRBV14 and TRBJ2-4, with TRBD1 as a possible D gene (5 bases). CDR1 is SGHDN, CDR2 FVKESK, per germline. The CDR3 is 15 residues long. Trimming pared 8 bases from V and 1 base from J, leaving 15 bases between. Here the CDR3 reads CASAGSGRAKNIQYF. Written as DNA, the CDR3 is TGTGCCAGCGCCGGGTCAGGGCGCGCCAAAAACATTCAGTACTTC. The full variable domain, in which reference TRBV14 and TRBJ2-4 provide the parts outside the CDR3, is EAGVTQFPSHSVIEKGQTVTLRCDPISGHDNLYWYRRVMGKEIKFLLHFVKESKQDESGMPNNRFLAERTGGTYSTLKVQPAELEDSGVYFCASAGSGRAKNIQYFGAGTRLSVL.

The rearrangement uses TRBV7-3 and TRBJ1-5; 11 nucleotides agree with TRBD1. This CDR3 is built from 19 residues. Germline V gene sequence: CDR1 SGHTA, CDR2 FQGTGA. Losses at the gene ends were 3 bases for V and 2 bases for J; bases not matched to a gene: 12. CDR3 sequence reads: CASSFPGQGEPLRNQPQHF. CDR3 sequence (DNA): TGTGCCAGCAGCTTCCCGGGACAGGGGGAGCCGTTGCGCAATCAGCCCCAGCATTTT. The variable domain in full, with the rest retrieved from reference TRBV7-3 and TRBJ1-5, is GAGVSQTPSNKVTEKGKYVELRCDPISGHTALYWYRQSLGQGPEFLIYFQGTGAADDSGLPNDRFFAVRPEGSVSTLKIQRTERGDSAVYLCASSFPGQGEPLRNQPQHFGDGTRLSIL.

The V and J genes are TRBV7-9 and TRBJ1-4; weak D call: TRBD1 (5 bases). The CDR3 sequence is 13 residues long. V was pared by 6 bases and J by 5 bases, with 10 bases between. The germline V gene encodes CDR1 SEHNR and CDR2 FQNEAQ (reference sequence). This CDR3 reads CASRGLANEKLFF. As DNA, the CDR3 is TGTGCCAGCAGGGGACTCGCGAATGAAAAACTGTTTTTT.

This clonotype has more than one count but fewer than ten. This chain uses TRBV19 with TRBJ2-1; D uncertain. This CDR3 spans 12 amino acids. Germline V gene lookup returns CDR1 LNHDA and CDR2 SQIVND (reference sequence). V gave up 2 bases and J gave up 2 bases, with 1 base separating them. The CDR3 DNA reads as TGTGCCAGTAGTATACCCTACAATGAGCAGTTCTTC. It translates to CASSIPYNEQFF.

The sample holds a few counts of this clonotype. CDR3 residues: CSVESGAYRTEAFF. The CDR3 DNA sequence: TGCAGCGTTGAATCGGGGGCCTATCGGACTGAAGCTTTCTTT. The rearrangement uses TRBV29-1 and TRBJ1-1; a weak D match, TRBD1 (6 bases). The CDR3 runs 14 residues. V shed 2 bases and J shed 5 bases, with 15 bases lying between them. Germline V lookup: CDR1 SQVTM, CDR2 ANQGSEA.

This clonotype was counted a few times. The V and J genes are TRBV5-1 and TRBJ2-7, with a possible D match to TRBD1 (5 bases). Trimming took 4 bases from V and 4 from J, leaving 15 bases between them. Germline-derived CDR1 and CDR2 are SGHRS and YFSETQ. This CDR3 is built from 14 residues. The CDR3 sequence is CASSRLGAAYEQYF. In DNA, the CDR3 is TGCGCCAGCAGCCGCCTAGGGGCGGCATACGAGCAGTACTTC.

The chain's CDR3 is CATSVAAPPNTQYF. The CDR3, as DNA: TGTGCCACCAGCGTAGCGGCCCCCCCAAATACGCAGTATTTT. The chain employs TRBV24-1 and TRBJ2-3, with D tentatively TRBD2 (6 bases). The CDR3 contains 14 residues. Trimming took 7 bases from V and 7 from J, leaving 17 bases between them. CDR1 KGHDR and CDR2 SFDVKD come from the germline V gene.

At least ten counts were recorded for this clonotype. The V gene is TRBV20-1, the J gene TRBJ1-3; a weak D match, TRBD1 (5 bases). CDR1 and CDR2 (germline): DFQATT, SNEGSKA (reference sequence). This CDR3 has 17 residues. V was shortened by 2 bases and J by 0 bases, with 17 bases between the two germline ends. In DNA form, the CDR3 reads TGCAGTGCTAGATCGGGGGACGTTTGGAGCTCTGGAAACACCATATATTTT. It is translated as CSARSGDVWSSGNTIYF.

This clonotype was counted only a few times. The genes are TRBV5-1 and TRBJ2-5; D not certain. Germline values: CDR1 SGHRS, CDR2 YFSETQ. The ends were cut back, 4 bases at V and 5 bases at J, with 9 bases in the middle. CDR3 size: 12 residues. The CDR3 protein is CASSVRFETQYF. CDR3 nucleotides: TGCGCCAGCAGCGTGCGATTTGAGACCCAGTACTTC.

The chain joins TRBV5-1 to TRBJ2-3; D is unresolved. This CDR3 spans 13 amino acids. Germline loops: CDR1 SGHRS, CDR2 YFSETQ. The V end lost 7 bases, the J end lost 2 bases, and 11 bases lay between the germline ends. The CDR3 DNA reads as TGCGCCAGCGCATTTCTATTCACAGATACGCAGTATTTT. Protein sequence: CASAFLFTDTQYF. Together with reference TRBV5-1 and TRBJ2-3, the CDR3 gives the full variable domain: KAGVTQTPRYLIKTRGQQVTLSCSPISGHRSVSWYQQTPGQGLQFLFEYFSETQRNKGNFPGRFSGRQFSNSRSEMNVSTLELGDSALYLCASAFLFTDTQYFGPGTRLTVL.

The chain joins TRBV30 to TRBJ1-2; the D is unclear. The CDR3 loop spans 15 amino acids. Trimming took off 2 bases at V and 4 bases at J, with 17 bases between the two ends. Germline V gene lookup returns CDR1 GTSNPN and CDR2 SVGIG (reference sequence). This CDR3 is CAWSLGIVSGYGYTF. DNA of the CDR3: TGTGCCTGGAGTCTTGGGATTGTGAGTGGCTATGGCTACACCTTC.

This clonotype was observed a few times. This rearrangement joins TRBV10-3 to TRBJ1-2; D call uncertain. The CDR3 has 14 amino acids. Trimming removed 6 bases at V and 5 bases at J, with 16 bases between. Germline lookup yields CDR1 ENHRY and CDR2 SYGVKD. CDR3 bases: TGTGCCATCAGCTCTGACCTAGAGGGATATGGCTACACCTTC. As protein: CAISSDLEGYGYTF.